The present T cell receptor beta chain was sequenced within a study of T cells in Graves' hyperthyroidism and ophthalmopathy. Study-wide results and limits: The blood repertoire included most of the expanded thyroid clonotypes above 0.001.

There are many counts of this clonotype. Its target is unknown. CDR1 is SGHAT, CDR2 FQDESV, per germline (reference sequence). This CDR3 contains 17 residues. V was clipped by 2 bases and J by 4 bases; unmatched bases: 7. Amplified regions were TCR beta CDR3 sequences from RNA transcripts. A first-round RT-PCR of the TCR CDR3 used the HTBI primer set. TCRdb re-analysed the multiplex PCR reads in MiXCR, keeping a single row per CDR3 protein. The table shows around 260,000 distinct CDR3 sequences, with 25% occurring only once. The genes are TRBV11-1 and TRBJ2-2, with 10 bases aligning to TRBD2. The sample comprised blood. This sequence was found in a man aged 35 to 55 with Graves' hyperthyroidism that later progressed to Graves' ophthalmopathy. The CDR3 is CASSLSPSGRVTGELFF. The CDR3 coding sequence is TGTGCCAGCAGCTTATCGCCTAGCGGGAGAGTCACCGGGGAGCTGTTTTTT.